One sample yielded the 22 T cell receptor beta chains listed below, sequenced in a study of blood T cell repertoires in COVID-19. The assay was immunoSEQ multiplex PCR, and TCRdb's table has in-frame clones only and misses some. The table includes fewer than 150,000 clones, 75% to 85% detected once. The material sequenced was peripheral blood. The source of these receptors is a man older than 75 with acute or convalescent COVID-19.

The chain combines TRBV2 with TRBJ1-2; D gene ambiguous. From germline, CDR1 is SNHLY and CDR2 FYNNEI. Trimming took off 7 bases at V and 2 bases at J, with 8 bases between the two ends. CDR3 length equals 12 residues. The chain's CDR3 is CASIPGNYGYTF. The DNA for the CDR3 is TGTGCCAGCATCCCGGGGAACTATGGCTACACCTTC.

This sequence joins TRBV4-1 and TRBJ1-1, with 10 bases fitting TRBD1. CDR3 size: 16 residues. V trimming: 1 base; J trimming: 3 bases; junction bases outside the gene matches: 5. CDR1 and CDR2 (germline): MGHRA, YSYEKL. This chain's CDR3 is CASSQAPGQGYTEAFF. CDR3 in DNA: TGCGCCAGCAGCCAAGCTCCGGGACAGGGGTACACTGAAGCTTTCTTT.

The chain combines TRBV2 with TRBJ2-1; TRBD2 matches 9 bases. The germline V gene encodes CDR1 SNHLY and CDR2 FYNNEI. This CDR3 comprises 17 residues. J was trimmed by 4 bases and V by 2 bases; bases with no gene match: 9. The CDR3 DNA reads TGTGCCAGCAGTGAAACCCCGACTAGCGGAATTTACAATGAGCAGTTCTTC. Residues: CASSETPTSGIYNEQFF.

The chain uses TRBV6-5 and TRBJ1-1; D is undetermined. Trimming pared 6 bases from V and 5 bases from J, leaving 13 bases between. CDR1 is MNHEY, CDR2 SVGAGI, per germline. CDR3 size: 13 residues. The CDR3 spells CASSPILATEAFF. Here the CDR3 DNA reads TGTGCCAGCAGCCCCATTTTAGCGACTGAAGCTTTCTTT.

This clone has just a few counts. V gene TRBV5-1 combines with J gene TRBJ2-1; 7 bases match TRBD1. The V segment lost 2 bases and the J segment 1 base; nucleotides outside the gene matches: 0. Germline CDR1 SGHRS, CDR2 YFSETQ. The CDR3 length is 14 residues. CDR3 coding DNA: TGCGCCAGCAGCTTACAGGGGTCCTACAATGAGCAGTTCTTC. It specifies CASSLQGSYNEQFF.

This clone was detected a few times. The chain uses TRBV5-1 and TRBJ1-6; no firm D call. Germline-derived CDR1 and CDR2 are SGHRS and YFSETQ. V lost 9 bases, J lost 7 bases, and 20 bases lay in between. The CDR3 loop spans 15 amino acids. CDR3 DNA: TGCGCCACCAGAAGGGAGACCTCGGCCAATTCACCCCTCCACTTT. Translating it yields CATRRETSANSPLHF.

This clone showed up just once. The genes are TRBV28 and TRBJ2-7; TRBD1 aligns across 11 bases. Germline V gene sequence: CDR1 MDHEN, CDR2 SYDVKM. J gave up 5 bases and V 4 bases, and 7 bases lay outside the gene matches. CDR3 length: 15 residues. The chain's CDR3 is CASSSLPDRGHEQYF. The CDR3 nucleotides read TGTGCCAGCAGTTCCCTCCCGGACAGGGGGCACGAGCAGTACTTC.

This clone was observed once. This sequence joins TRBV6-5 and TRBJ1-1; TRBD1 aligns across 8 bases. The CDR3 spans 14 residues. The junction had 4 bases not matched to a gene; V was cut back by 6 bases and J by 1 base. CDR1 and CDR2 (germline): MNHEY, SVGAGI. This CDR3 is CASSRGLGNTEAFF. In nucleotides, the CDR3 is TGTGCCAGCAGCAGGGGGCTAGGGAACACTGAAGCTTTCTTT.

This clone was observed a handful of times. This sequence joins TRBV7-8 and TRBJ1-2; D is unresolved. CDR1 and CDR2 (germline): SGHVS, FQNEAQ. The V end was cut by 5 bases, the J end by 6 bases, with 16 bases between. This CDR3 is built from 14 residues. CDR3 amino acids: CASSRRGSGHGYTF. In nucleotides, the CDR3 is TGTGCCAGCAGCCGCCGAGGTAGCGGGCATGGCTACACCTTC.

The rearrangement links TRBV30 to TRBJ1-5; tentative D call: TRBD1 (5 bases). V dropped 5 bases and J dropped 7 bases, with 18 bases sitting between them. This CDR3 is built from 14 residues. CDR1 and CDR2 (germline): GTSNPN, SVGIG (reference sequence). The CDR3 is CAWGSSGGGQPQHF. CDR3 in DNA: TGTGCCTGGGGTTCCTCGGGGGGAGGCCAGCCCCAGCATTTT.

This chain joins TRBV11-3 and TRBJ2-3; perhaps TRBD2 as D (6 bases). Looked up from germline, CDR1 is SGHNT and CDR2 is YENEEA. V lost 5 bases, J lost 3 bases, and 9 bases lay in between. This CDR3 comprises 13 residues. The CDR3 DNA reads TGTGCCAGCAGCGGCCGGGGGACAGATACGCAGTATTTT. Translating gives CASSGRGTDTQYF.

The chain carries TRBV2 and TRBJ1-4, with D perhaps matching TRBD1 (6 bases). V lost 8 bases and J lost 5, with 21 bases in between. Germline V gene sequence: CDR1 SNHLY, CDR2 FYNNEI. The CDR3 is made up of 16 amino acids. The CDR3 nucleotides are TGTGCCAGCTCTGGGGGCAGGTTGGCAGAAAATGAAAAACTGTTTTTT. It translates to CASSGGRLAENEKLFF.

The chain combines TRBV19 with TRBJ2-2; 7 nucleotides line up with TRBD1. There are 14 residues in the CDR3. Trimming took 10 bases from V and 0 from J; bases not matched to a gene: 5. Germline V lookup: CDR1 LNHDA, CDR2 SQIVND (reference sequence). The CDR3 sequence: CATSGQANTGELFF. CDR3 sequence (DNA): TGTGCCACCTCTGGACAGGCGAACACCGGGGAGCTGTTTTTT.

The rearrangement links TRBV3-1 (or the pseudogene TRBV3-2) to TRBJ1-2; tentatively, D is TRBD1 (6 bases). The CDR3 is 14 amino acids. V was shortened by 4 bases and J by 13 bases, with 22 bases between the two germline ends. CDR1 is LGHDT and CDR2 is YNNKEL in the germline V gene (reference sequence). The CDR3 nucleotides are TGTGCCAGCAGCCCAGCCGTTGACAGGTCCCTGCCCACCTTC. It translates to CASSPAVDRSLPTF.

This rearrangement joins TRBV6-6 to TRBJ2-1; possible D gene TRBD2, 6 bases. This CDR3 is 13 amino acids long. Trimming cost V 3 bases and J 6 bases, with 9 bases left between them. The germline V gene encodes CDR1 MNHNY and CDR2 SVGAGI (reference sequence). The CDR3 DNA sequence: TGTGCCAGCAGTTATGGAGCGGGCAATGAGCAGTTCTTC. This codes for CASSYGAGNEQFF.

This clone was detected only a few times. The J gene is TRBJ1-1, the V gene TRBV28; no reliable D call. In germline, CDR1 is MDHEN, CDR2 SYDVKM. V gave up 3 bases and J gave up 6 bases, with 14 bases separating them. The CDR3 consists of 14 residues. CDR3 DNA: TGTGCCAGCAGTTTTTCGGCAGGTTCGTCTGAAGCTTTCTTT. Its translation is CASSFSAGSSEAFF.

The chain is built from TRBV11-2 and TRBJ2-5; 8 bases agree with TRBD1. Germline V lookup: CDR1 SGHAT, CDR2 FQNNGV. V dropped 3 bases and J dropped 5; count of bases not matched to a gene: 5. The CDR3 spans 14 residues. The CDR3 loop is CASSFGRGQETQYF. The DNA for the CDR3 is TGTGCCAGCAGCTTTGGCAGGGGGCAGGAGACCCAGTACTTC.

The chain recombines TRBV5-4 with TRBJ2-1; D call uncertain. Germline CDR1 is SGHNT and CDR2 is YYREEE (reference sequence). This CDR3 is 14 amino acids long. V was cut by 0 bases and J by 0 bases, with 4 bases left in between. The CDR3 loop reads CASSLGPSYNEQFF. The CDR3 nucleotides are TGTGCCAGCAGCTTGGGGCCCTCCTACAATGAGCAGTTCTTC. The entire variable domain, with the rest obtained from reference TRBV5-4 and TRBJ2-1, is as follows: ETGVTQSPTHLIKTRGQQVTLRCSSQSGHNTVSWYQQALGQGPQFIFQYYREEENGRGNFPPRFSGLQFPNYSSELNVNALELDDSALYLCASSLGPSYNEQFFGPGTRLTVL.

The CDR3 loop is CASSYSSQSTDTQYF. The DNA of the CDR3 is TGTGCCAGCAGTTACTCGTCACAAAGCACAGATACGCAGTATTTT. The genes are TRBV6-6 and TRBJ2-3; D remains unclear. There are 15 residues in the CDR3. Trimming pared 0 bases from V and 0 bases from J, leaving 7 bases between. Germline lookup yields CDR1 MNHNY and CDR2 SVGAGI (reference sequence).

This clone came up a few times. J is TRBJ1-4 and V is TRBV11-2, with 8 bases identical to TRBD1. The germline CDR1 and CDR2 sequences are SGHAT and FQNNGV. The CDR3 sequence is 15 residues long. With V trimmed by 2 bases and J by 5 bases, 4 bases remained unmatched. In DNA form, the CDR3 reads TGTGCCAGCAGCTTAACTACAGGGGGGAATGAAAAACTGTTTTTT. This translates into CASSLTTGGNEKLFF.

V usage is TRBV19 and J usage is TRBJ1-2; 7 positions match TRBD1. Trimming took 9 bases from V and 7 from J; bases not matched to a gene: 8. Germline CDR1 reads LNHDA; CDR2 reads SQIVND (reference sequence). CDR3 length: 12 residues. CDR3 sequence: CASWSGGSGYTF. DNA of the CDR3: TGTGCCAGCTGGTCAGGGGGGTCTGGCTACACCTTC.

The chain employs TRBV19 and TRBJ1-1, with 9 bases aligning to TRBD1. Germline CDR1 is LNHDA and CDR2 is SQIVND (reference sequence). The trim removed 6 bases at V and 4 bases at J, leaving 6 bases unmatched. This CDR3 contains 14 residues. CDR3 sequence: CASRRQGVGTEAFF. CDR3 DNA sequence: TGTGCCAGTAGGAGACAGGGGGTGGGCACTGAAGCTTTCTTT.